Described below is a single TCR beta chain sequence and its context. Its antigen is not known. One junction end does not reproduce the germline sequence, and a read error may be involved. The record originates from a study of blood T cells in healthy people across ages. Study outcomes and limitations: Researchers said unsorted PBMCs prevented a conclusive naive versus antigen-experienced comparison.

Using a J-beta primer mix together with a sample-barcoded 5' primer, a second PCR was run for roughly 6 to 12 cycles. TCRdb processed the 5' RACE reads anew with MiXCR; each CDR3 protein has one entry. The sample includes 800,000 or so distinct CDR3 sequences, just under 25% of them seen just once. These data were likewise used in another study, on T cells of mothers and their children. This second study notes: The study obtained over 9.5 million TCR beta CDR3 reads per mother and 2.5 million to 3 million per child.

The material sequenced was blood. The origin of this receptor is a boy aged 10-17 years in good health.

The CDR3 bases are TGTGCCGGCAGTTACTCTGGGGGGGCCCCAGATACGCAGTATTTT. Its protein product is CAGSYSGGAPDTQYF. The genes are TRBV6-2 or TRBV6-3 and TRBJ2-3, with a possible D match to TRBD2 (7 bases). The CDR3 loop spans 15 amino acids. CDR1 is MNHEY and CDR2 is SVGEGT in the germline V gene.